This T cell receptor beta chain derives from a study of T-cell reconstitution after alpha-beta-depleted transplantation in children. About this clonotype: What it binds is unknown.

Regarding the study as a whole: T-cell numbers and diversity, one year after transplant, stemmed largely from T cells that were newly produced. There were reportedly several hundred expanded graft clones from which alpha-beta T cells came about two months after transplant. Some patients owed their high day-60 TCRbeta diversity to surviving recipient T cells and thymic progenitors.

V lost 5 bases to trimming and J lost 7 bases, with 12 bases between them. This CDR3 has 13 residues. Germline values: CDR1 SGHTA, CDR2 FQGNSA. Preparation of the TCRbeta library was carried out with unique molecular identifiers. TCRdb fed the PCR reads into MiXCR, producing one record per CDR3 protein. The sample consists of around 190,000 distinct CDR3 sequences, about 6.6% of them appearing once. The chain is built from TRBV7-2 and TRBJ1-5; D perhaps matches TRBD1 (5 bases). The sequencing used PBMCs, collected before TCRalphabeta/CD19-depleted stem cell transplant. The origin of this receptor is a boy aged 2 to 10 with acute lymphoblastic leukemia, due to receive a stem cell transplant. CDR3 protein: CASSVGGDQPQHF. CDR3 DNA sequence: TGTGCCAGCAGCGTCGGGGGGGACCAGCCCCAGCATTTT.